Only a few counts were recorded for the clone carrying this TCR beta chain. Sequencing of TCR beta was performed on blood CD8+ and CD4+ T cells. This sample was included in a study of CD8 T cells in Susac syndrome. An amount of RNA that ranged from about 0.45 to 1 ug was reverse transcribed with random hexamers. Coverage of TCR beta CDR3 amplification by immunoSEQ multiplex PCR extended to 54 Vbeta and 13 Jbeta. TCRdb fed the immunoSEQ multiplex PCR reads into MiXCR, producing one record per CDR3 protein. The repertoire holds around 130,000 distinct CDR3 sequences, with roughly 94% as singletons. Material: CD4+ T cells from PBMCs. This receptor was obtained from a human donor in good health.

The CDR3 DNA reads TGTGCCAGCAGCCAAGGGACAGGGGTTACCCAGTACTTC. Translating gives CASSQGTGVTQYF. The rearrangement uses TRBV14 and TRBJ2-5; 9 nucleotides line up with TRBD1. The CDR3 consists of 13 residues. Looked up from germline, CDR1 is SGHDN and CDR2 is FVKESK. The trim removed 1 base at V and 8 bases at J, leaving 2 bases unmatched.